What follows are 26 T cell receptor beta chains derived from one specimen sequenced in a study of human CD8 memory T cell subsets. UMI-labeled 5' RACE generated the TCR beta libraries. From its re-call of the 5' RACE reads, TCRdb lists each CDR3 protein once, without DNA. The sample has about 6,700 distinct CDR3 sequences. TPEX cells were early memory CD8+ T cells (CCR7+ PD-1+ TIGIT+) that had exhausted-like traits. Sequences were obtained from CD8+ T cells from PBMCs. These receptors were collected from a human donor in good health.

The V gene is TRBV5-6, the J gene TRBJ1-1; the TRBD1 assignment by TCRdb is unverifiable without DNA. The V gene's germline CDR1 is SGHDT and CDR2 YYEEEE. CDR3 length: 14 residues. The CDR3 sequence: CASSPDQGYTEAFF. Combining the CDR3 with reference TRBV5-6 and TRBJ1-1 gives the whole variable domain DAGVTQSPTHLIKTRGQQVTLRCSPKSGHDTVSWYQQALGQGPQFIFQYYEEEERQRGNFPDRFSGHQFPNYSSELNVNALLLGDSALYLCASSPDQGYTEAFFGQGTRLTVV.

CDR3: CASSLIASGNSHEQFF. The J gene is TRBJ2-1, the V gene TRBV5-5; absent DNA, TCRdb's TRBD2 call cannot be checked. Germline V gene data show CDR1 as SGHKS and CDR2 as YYEKEE (reference sequence). The CDR3 consists of 16 residues.

The CDR3 sequence: CASSQDFGGTSGEQFF. This sequence joins TRBV4-1 and TRBJ2-1; TCRdb picks TRBD2, but there is no DNA to check that call. This CDR3 comprises 16 residues. Germline CDR1 and CDR2: MGHRA and YSYEKL.

Frequency places this clonotype as medium-sized. The genes are TRBV9 and TRBJ2-7; there is no DNA to check the TCRdb D call of TRBD1. The CDR3 loop spans 15 amino acids. Germline lookup yields CDR1 SGDLS and CDR2 YYNGEE. The CDR3 protein is CASSPTGRNAYEQYF.

This rearrangement joins TRBV7-9 to TRBJ1-2. Per germline, CDR1 SEHNR and CDR2 FQNEAQ (reference sequence). This CDR3 comprises 15 residues. The chain's CDR3 is CASSLLTQGWDGYTF.

V gene TRBV20-1 combines with J gene TRBJ2-1; TCRdb's assignment of TRBD2 cannot be checked, as there is no DNA. The CDR3 has 16 amino acids. CDR1 is DFQATT, CDR2 SNEGSKA, per germline (reference sequence). The CDR3 reads CSASGLAGTFSDEQFF.

This chain uses TRBV15 with TRBJ2-7; TCRdb returns TRBD2, unconfirmable since there is no DNA. This CDR3 comprises 15 residues. Germline values: CDR1 LNHNV, CDR2 YYDKDF (reference sequence). The CDR3 protein is CATSGVRDSSWEQYF.

This clonotype is labeled medium-sized based on frequency. V gene TRBV7-2 combines with J gene TRBJ1-5. The CDR3 contains 12 residues. Germline V lookup: CDR1 SGHTA, CDR2 FQGNSA. This chain's CDR3 is CASSFPYQPQHF.

This rearrangement joins TRBV21-1 to TRBJ2-1; with no DNA, the TCRdb D assignment of TRBD1 cannot be verified. TRBV21-1 constitutes a pseudogene. The CDR3 contains 16 residues. This CDR3 is CASSLTGVSSYNEQFF.

The chain uses TRBV27 and TRBJ1-6; the D call of TRBD1 rests on TCRdb alone, since no DNA is present to check it. The germline CDR1 and CDR2 sequences are MNHEY and SMNVEV (reference sequence). The CDR3 has 17 amino acids. The CDR3: CASRNRGTSSYNSPLHF.

The CDR3 loop is CASSQVLAVSNYEQYF. The chain joins TRBV4-2 to TRBJ2-7; lacking DNA, the TRBD2 call made by TCRdb goes unchecked. CDR1 and CDR2 (germline): LGHNA, YNFKEQ. This CDR3 has 16 amino acids.

Its frequency marks this clonotype as medium-sized. The J gene is TRBJ2-5, the V gene TRBV20-1; TCRdb indicates TRBD2, and absent DNA this call remains unverified. This CDR3 spans 16 amino acids. Looked up from germline, CDR1 is DFQATT and CDR2 is SNEGSKA (reference sequence). The CDR3 is CSARDQASGGRETQYF.

This clonotype is identified as medium-sized (0.01 to 0.1%) from frequency. The chain recombines TRBV20-1 with TRBJ2-2. This CDR3 has 13 amino acids. CDR1 and CDR2 (germline): DFQATT, SNEGSKA (reference sequence). CDR3 protein: CSARDQNTGELFF.

The V gene is TRBV2, the J gene TRBJ2-2. CDR1 and CDR2 (germline): SNHLY, FYNNEI. The CDR3 is made up of 14 amino acids. CDR3 in amino acids: CASGTNTNTGELFF. Full variable domain (outside the CDR3, taken from reference TRBV2 and TRBJ2-2): EPEVTQTPSHQVTQMGQEVILRCVPISNHLYFYWYRQILGQKVEFLVSFYNNEISEKSEIFDDQFSVERPDGSNFTLKIRSTKLEDSAMYFCASGTNTNTGELFFGEGSRLTVL.

V and J are TRBV29-1 and TRBJ2-5; TCRdb selects TRBD2, and the lack of DNA leaves this call unchecked. In germline, CDR1 is SQVTM, CDR2 ANQGSEA. The CDR3 spans 17 residues. CDR3 residues: CSVVPAGTSVWKETQYF.

The chain links TRBV29-1 to TRBJ2-2. Per the germline V gene, CDR1 is SQVTM and CDR2 is ANQGSEA. The CDR3 is 11 residues long. The CDR3 here is CSHHTTGELFF.

Its frequency marks this clonotype as medium-sized. The rearrangement joins TRBV7-8 to TRBJ1-1; there is no DNA to check the TCRdb D call of TRBD1. The germline gives CDR1 SGHVS, CDR2 FQNEAQ. This CDR3 is 15 amino acids long. CDR3 sequence reads: CASSLDRQLNTEAFF.

Frequency places this clonotype as medium-sized. The chain joins TRBV13 to TRBJ1-6. Germline V gene data show CDR1 as PRHDT and CDR2 as FYEKMQ (reference sequence). This CDR3 comprises 15 residues. The CDR3 protein is CASTKGEGYNSPLHF.

V gene TRBV5-1 combines with J gene TRBJ2-7. CDR3 length: 11 amino acids. Germline V lookup: CDR1 SGHRS, CDR2 YFSETQ. This CDR3 reads CASSLGGEQYF. The variable domain in full, with the rest retrieved from reference TRBV5-1 and TRBJ2-7, is KAGVTQTPRYLIKTRGQQVTLSCSPISGHRSVSWYQQTPGQGLQFLFEYFSETQRNKGNFPGRFSGRQFSNSRSEMNVSTLELGDSALYLCASSLGGEQYFGPGTRLTVT.

The chain joins TRBV12-3 or TRBV12-4 to TRBJ2-5; TCRdb outputs TRBD1, but without DNA this stays unchecked. There are 14 residues in the CDR3. This chain's CDR3 is CASRGLGGKETQYF.

This clonotype is medium-sized by frequency. V usage is TRBV28 and J usage is TRBJ2-2; with no DNA, the TCRdb D assignment of TRBD1 cannot be verified. Germline-derived CDR1 and CDR2 are MDHEN and SYDVKM. There are 13 residues in the CDR3. This chain's CDR3 is CASSPRMYGELFF.

The chain links TRBV25-1 to TRBJ2-2. The CDR3 has 12 residues. Germline CDR1 MGHDK, CDR2 SYGVNS. The CDR3 sequence: CASSKTGRELFF. The full variable domain, in which reference TRBV25-1 and TRBJ2-2 provide the parts outside the CDR3, is EADIYQTPRYLVIGTGKKITLECSQTMGHDKMYWYQQDPGMELHLIHYSYGVNSTEKGDLSSESTVSRIRTEHFPLTLESARPSHTSQYLCASSKTGRELFFGEGSRLTVL.

The rearrangement joins TRBV29-1 to TRBJ1-1. Germline lookup yields CDR1 SQVTM and CDR2 ANQGSEA. This CDR3 spans 12 amino acids. The CDR3 sequence is CSVRGPSTEAFF.

V usage is TRBV15 and J usage is TRBJ2-7. CDR1 is LNHNV, CDR2 YYDKDF, per germline (reference sequence). This CDR3 has 15 amino acids. Here the CDR3 reads CATSRGKTGLYEQYF.

This chain connects TRBV11-2 to TRBJ2-1. The CDR3 extends over 13 amino acids. Germline V gene sequence: CDR1 SGHAT, CDR2 FQNNGV. The CDR3 reads CASSFRTTNEQFF.

Considering frequency, this clonotype is medium-sized. V is TRBV28 and J is TRBJ1-6; the TRBD1 assignment by TCRdb is unverifiable without DNA. Germline lookup yields CDR1 MDHEN and CDR2 SYDVKM. CDR3 length: 15 amino acids. CDR3 region: CASSLRGSYNSPLHF.